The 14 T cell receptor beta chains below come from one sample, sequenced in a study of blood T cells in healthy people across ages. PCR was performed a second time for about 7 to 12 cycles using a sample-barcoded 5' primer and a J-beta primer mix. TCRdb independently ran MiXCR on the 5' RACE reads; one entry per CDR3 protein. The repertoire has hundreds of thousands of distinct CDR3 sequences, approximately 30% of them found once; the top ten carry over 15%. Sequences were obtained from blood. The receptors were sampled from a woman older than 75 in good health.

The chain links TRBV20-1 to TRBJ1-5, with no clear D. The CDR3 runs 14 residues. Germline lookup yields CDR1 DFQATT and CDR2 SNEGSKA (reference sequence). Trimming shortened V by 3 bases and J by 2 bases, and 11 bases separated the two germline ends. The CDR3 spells CSASVGAGNQPQHF. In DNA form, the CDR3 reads TGCAGTGCTAGCGTGGGTGCCGGCAATCAGCCCCAGCATTTT.

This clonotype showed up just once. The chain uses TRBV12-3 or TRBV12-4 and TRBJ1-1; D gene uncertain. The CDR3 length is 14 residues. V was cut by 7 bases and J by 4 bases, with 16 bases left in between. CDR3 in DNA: TGTGCCAGCAACGGGCTAGGAAAGCGCACTGAAGCTTTCTTT. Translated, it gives CASNGLGKRTEAFF.

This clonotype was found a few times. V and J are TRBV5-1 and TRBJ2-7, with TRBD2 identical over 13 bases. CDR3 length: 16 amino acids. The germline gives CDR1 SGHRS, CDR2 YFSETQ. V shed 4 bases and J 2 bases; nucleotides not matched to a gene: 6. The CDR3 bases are TGCGCCAGCAGCCCCGGACTAGCGGGAGAACCCTACGAGCAGTACTTC. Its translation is CASSPGLAGEPYEQYF.

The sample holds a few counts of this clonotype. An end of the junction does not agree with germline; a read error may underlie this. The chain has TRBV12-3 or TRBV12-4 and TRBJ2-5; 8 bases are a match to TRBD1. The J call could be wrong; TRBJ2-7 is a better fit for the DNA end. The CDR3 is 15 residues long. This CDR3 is CAGSSLTGVGYEQYF. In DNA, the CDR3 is TGTGCCGGCAGTTCCCTGACAGGGGTTGGCTACGAGCAGTACTTC.

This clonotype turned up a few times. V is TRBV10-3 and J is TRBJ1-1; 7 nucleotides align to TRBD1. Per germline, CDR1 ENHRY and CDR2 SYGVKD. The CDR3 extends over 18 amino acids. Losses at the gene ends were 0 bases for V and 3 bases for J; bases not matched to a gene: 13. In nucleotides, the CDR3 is TGTGCCATCAGTGAGTCGGGTCTGAGGGCAGGGGGTCACACTGAAGCTTTCTTT. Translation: CAISESGLRAGGHTEAFF.

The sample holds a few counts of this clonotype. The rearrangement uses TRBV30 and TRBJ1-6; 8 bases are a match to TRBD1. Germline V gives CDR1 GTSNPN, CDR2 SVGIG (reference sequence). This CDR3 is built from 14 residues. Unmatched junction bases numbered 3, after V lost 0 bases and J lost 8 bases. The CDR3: CAWSVGQGDSPLHF. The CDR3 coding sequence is TGTGCCTGGAGTGTCGGACAGGGTGATTCACCCCTCCACTTT.

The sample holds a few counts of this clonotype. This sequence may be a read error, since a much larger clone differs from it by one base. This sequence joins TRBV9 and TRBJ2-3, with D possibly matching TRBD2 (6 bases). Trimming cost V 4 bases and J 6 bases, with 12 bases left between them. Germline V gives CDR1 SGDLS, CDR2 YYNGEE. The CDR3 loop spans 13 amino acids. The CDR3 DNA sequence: TGTGCCAGCAGCCCCTGGGGGGTGGATACGCAGTATTTT. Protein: CASSPWGVDTQYF.

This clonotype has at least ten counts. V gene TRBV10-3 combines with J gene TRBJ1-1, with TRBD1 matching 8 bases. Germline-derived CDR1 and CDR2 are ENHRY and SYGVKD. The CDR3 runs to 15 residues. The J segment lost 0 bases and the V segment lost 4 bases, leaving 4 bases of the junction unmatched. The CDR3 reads CAISAGTGLNTEAFF. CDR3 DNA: TGTGCCATCAGTGCTGGGACAGGCCTGAACACTGAAGCTTTCTTT.

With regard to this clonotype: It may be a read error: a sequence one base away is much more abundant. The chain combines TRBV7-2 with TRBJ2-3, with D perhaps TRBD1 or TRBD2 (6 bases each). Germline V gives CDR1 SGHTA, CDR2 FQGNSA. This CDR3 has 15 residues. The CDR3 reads CVSSLGGTAADTQYF. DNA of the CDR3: TGTGTCAGCAGCTTAGGGGGGACGGCAGCAGATACGCAGTATTTT.

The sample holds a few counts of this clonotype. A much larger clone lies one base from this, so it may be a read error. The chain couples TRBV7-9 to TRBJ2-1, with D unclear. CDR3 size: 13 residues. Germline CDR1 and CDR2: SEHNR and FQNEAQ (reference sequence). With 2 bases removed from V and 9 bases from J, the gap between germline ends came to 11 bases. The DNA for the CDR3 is TGTGCCAGCAGCTTACCGATTAGGAGTGAGCAGTTCTTC. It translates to CASSLPIRSEQFF.

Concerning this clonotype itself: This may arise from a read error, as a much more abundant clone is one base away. This CDR3 reads CASSQDLEYNEQYF. For the CDR3, the DNA is TGCGCCAGCAGCCAAGACCTAGAGTACAATGAGCAGTACTTC. The chain combines TRBV4-3 with TRBJ2-7; D is ambiguous. V shed 0 bases and J shed 7 bases, with 13 bases lying between them. CDR3 length: 14 residues. Germline values: CDR1 LGHNA, CDR2 YSLEER.

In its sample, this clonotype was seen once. The DNA of the CDR3 is TGCGCCAGCAGCCCCGCGGGGGGCAGGATCTCCTACGAGCAGTACTTC. Translated, it gives CASSPAGGRISYEQYF. The chain recombines TRBV5-1 with TRBJ2-7; TRBD2 matches 8 bases. There are 16 residues in the CDR3. Germline lookup yields CDR1 SGHRS and CDR2 YFSETQ. Trimming took 4 bases from V and 0 from J; bases not matched to a gene: 9.

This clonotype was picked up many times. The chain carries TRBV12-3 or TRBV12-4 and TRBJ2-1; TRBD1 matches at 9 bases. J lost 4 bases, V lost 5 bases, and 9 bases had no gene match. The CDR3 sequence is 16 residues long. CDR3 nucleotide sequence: TGTGCCAGCAGTACCGGGACAGGGAATCGATACAATGAGCAGTTCTTC. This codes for CASSTGTGNRYNEQFF.

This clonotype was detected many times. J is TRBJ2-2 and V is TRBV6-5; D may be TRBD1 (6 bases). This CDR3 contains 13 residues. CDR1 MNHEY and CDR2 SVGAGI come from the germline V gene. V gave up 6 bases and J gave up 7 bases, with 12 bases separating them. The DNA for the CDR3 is TGTGCCAGCAGACTCGGACAGTTCGGGGAGCTGTTTTTT. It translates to CASRLGQFGELFF.